What follows describes a single T cell receptor (beta chain). Produced via immunoSEQ multiplex PCR; TCRdb's table is partial and in-frame only. The data contain a few hundred thousand clones, about 87% of them singletons. This sample is part of a study of blood T cell repertoires in COVID-19. The CDR3 runs 12 residues. Germline V CDR1 and CDR2: SGHRS, YFSETQ. Trimming took 0 bases from V and 6 from J, leaving 7 bases between them. Sample: peripheral blood. V and J are TRBV5-1 and TRBJ2-7; the D gene is possibly TRBD1 (5 bases). The TCR originated in a human donor in a cohort sampled during active COVID-19. CDR3 loop: CASSLAGREQYF. The CDR3 DNA follows: TGCGCCAGCAGCTTGGCAGGGCGCGAGCAGTACTTC.